The subject of this entry is one T cell receptor (beta chain). The data are from a study of graft-versus-host responses after intestinal transplantation. Intraepithelial and lamina propria lymphocytes were released after the graft tissue was processed. Repertoires were generated with immunoSEQ multiplex PCR, while TCRdb's copy carries only in-frame clones and drops some. Of approximately 37,000 clones in the sample, approximately 86% were seen once. V lost 1 base, J lost 3 bases, and 14 bases lay in between. Germline-derived CDR1 and CDR2 are SGHNT and YYREEE (reference sequence). The CDR3 has 15 amino acids.

The specimen comprised ileum tissue, sampled around 190 days after intestinal transplant. The chain employs TRBV5-4 and TRBJ2-7; D might be TRBD1 or TRBD2, each matching 5 bases. This receptor was identified in a human patient who received an intestinal transplant, so some T cells may come from the graft donor. The CDR3 DNA reads as TGTGCCAGCAGCTTGACTCCGGGACCTAGCTACGAGCAGTACTTC. It is translated as CASSLTPGPSYEQYF.